The 3 T cell receptor beta chains given below trace back to one sample, sequenced in a study of blood T cell repertoires in COVID-19. Assay used: immunoSEQ multiplex PCR; TCRdb lists only in-frame clones, some missing. The table lists a few hundred thousand clones, about 87% of them singletons. Sequenced: peripheral blood. The source of these receptors is a woman in her twenties or thirties with COVID-19, enrolled during active disease.

V and J are TRBV15 and TRBJ1-1, with a tentative D call TRBD1 (6 bases). With 3 bases removed from V and 2 bases from J, the gap between germline ends came to 10 bases. The CDR3 runs 14 residues. CDR1 and CDR2 from the germline V gene are LNHNV and YYDKDF (reference sequence). CDR3 protein: CATSSGQFNTEAFF. In DNA, the CDR3 is TGTGCCACCAGCAGCGGACAGTTTAACACTGAAGCTTTCTTT. Combining the CDR3 with reference TRBV15 and TRBJ1-1 gives the whole variable domain DAMVIQNPRYQVTQFGKPVTLSCSQTLNHNVMYWYQQKSSQAPKLLFHYYDKDFNNEADTPDNFQSRRPNTSFCFLDIRSPGLGDTAMYLCATSSGQFNTEAFFGQGTRLTVV.

Only one count was recorded for this clone. The chain is built from TRBV27 and TRBJ1-5, with 8 bases lining up with TRBD1. The CDR3 runs to 16 residues. Germline V gene sequence: CDR1 MNHEY, CDR2 SMNVEV (reference sequence). With V trimmed by 6 bases and J by 6 bases, 13 bases remained unmatched. CDR3 region: CASSPLRQGSFQPQHF. The CDR3 DNA follows: TGTGCCAGCAGCCCATTAAGACAGGGGAGTTTTCAGCCCCAGCATTTT.

With respect to this clone: Germline and junction disagree at one end, which may indicate a read error. The V gene is TRBV6-6, the J gene TRBJ1-1; possibly TRBD1 for D (5 bases). Germline V gives CDR1 MNHNY, CDR2 SVGAGI (reference sequence). CDR3 length equals 14 residues. The CDR3 loop reads CASSYSAGETAAFF. CDR3 DNA: TGTGCCAGCAGTTACAGTGCGGGGGAAACTGCAGCTTTCTTT.